This passage covers 16 T cell receptor beta chains from one sample sequenced in a study of T cells in localized non-small cell lung cancer. TCRdb's table, derived via immunoSEQ multiplex PCR, lists solely in-frame clones and lacks some. The sample records about 28,000 clones, roughly 84% being singletons. The sample in question was peripheral blood mononuclear cells, obtained before any cancer treatment. Every receptor here comes from a man aged 35 to 69 with stage III lung adenocarcinoma.

The chain links TRBV2 to TRBJ2-7, with D possibly TRBD1 on 5 matching bases. V lost 6 bases to trimming and J lost 1 base, with 13 bases between them. In germline, CDR1 is SNHLY, CDR2 FYNNEI. This CDR3 is built from 14 residues. The CDR3 spells CASRDRTQSYEQYV. The DNA of the CDR3 is TGTGCCAGCAGGGACCGGACACAGTCCTACGAGCAGTACGTC.

The rearrangement joins TRBV7-2 to TRBJ2-1; D might be TRBD1 (5 bases). Trimming pared 3 bases from V and 6 bases from J, leaving 12 bases between. Germline CDR1 reads SGHTA; CDR2 reads FQGNSA. The CDR3 has 14 amino acids. The CDR3 bases are TGTGCCAGCAGCTTCTCCCCAGGGCGCAATGAGCAGTTCTTC. This translates into CASSFSPGRNEQFF.

The rearrangement links TRBV7-9 to TRBJ2-1; TRBD1 aligns across 7 bases. With V trimmed by 11 bases and J by 4 bases, 2 bases remained unmatched. Per germline, CDR1 SEHNR and CDR2 FQNEAQ (reference sequence). The CDR3 extends over 11 amino acids. CDR3 region: CASGQYNEQFF. The CDR3 DNA follows: TGTGCCTCGGGACAGTACAATGAGCAGTTCTTC. The full variable domain, in which reference TRBV7-9 and TRBJ2-1 provide the parts outside the CDR3, is DTGVSQNPRHKITKRGQNVTFRCDPISEHNRLYWYRQTLGQGPEFLTYFQNEAQLEKSRLLSDRFSAERPKGSFSTLEIQRTEQGDSAMYLCASGQYNEQFFGPGTRLTVL.

The CDR3 DNA sequence: TGTGCCAGCAGGGGGACTAGCGGGAGAGGGGAGCTGTTTTTT. This translates into CASRGTSGRGELFF. V and J are TRBV2 and TRBJ2-2; TRBD2 matches 14 bases. With 6 bases clipped from V and 8 bases from J, the junction kept 2 bases outside the gene matches. CDR1 is SNHLY and CDR2 is FYNNEI in the germline V gene. CDR3 length equals 14 residues. Filled out from reference TRBV2 and TRBJ2-2, the complete variable domain reads EPEVTQTPSHQVTQMGQEVILRCVPISNHLYFYWYRQILGQKVEFLVSFYNNEISEKSEIFDDQFSVERPDGSNFTLKIRSTKLEDSAMYFCASRGTSGRGELFFGEGSRLTVL.

The chain combines TRBV6-1 with TRBJ2-3; perhaps TRBD1 as D (6 bases). The length of the CDR3 is 15 residues. The germline V gene has CDR1 MNHNS and CDR2 SASEGT. Trimming stripped 11 bases from V and 0 bases from J, with 18 bases between. DNA of the CDR3: TGTGCCGCCGGTCCCCCGGACAGTAGCACAGATACGCAGTATTTT. Protein sequence: CAAGPPDSSTDTQYF.

The rearrangement uses TRBV28 and TRBJ2-4; no clear D. The CDR3 runs to 16 residues. Germline loops: CDR1 MDHEN, CDR2 SYDVKM. V was pared by 5 bases and J by 0 bases, with 14 bases between. The CDR3 coding sequence is TGTGCCAGCAGTCCCCGAGTGGGGTTAGCCAAAAACATTCAGTACTTC. Translated, it gives CASSPRVGLAKNIQYF.

V is TRBV18 and J is TRBJ1-5; tentative D call: TRBD1 (5 bases). Germline CDR1 is KGHSH and CDR2 is LQKENI. The CDR3 spans 15 residues. The V end lost 0 bases, the J end lost 3 bases, and 9 bases lay between the germline ends. CDR3 sequence reads: CASSPPGGFNQPQHF. The CDR3 DNA sequence: TGTGCCAGCTCACCACCCGGGGGGTTCAATCAGCCCCAGCATTTT. The variable domain in full, completed from reference TRBV18 and TRBJ1-5, reads NAGVMQNPRHLVRRRGQEARLRCSPMKGHSHVYWYRQLPEEGLKFMVYLQKENIIDESGMPKERFSAEFPKEGPSILRIQQVVRGDSAAYFCASSPPGGFNQPQHFGDGTRLSIL.

The chain couples TRBV5-4 to TRBJ2-2; TRBD1 agrees at 8 bases. Germline V gene data show CDR1 as SGHNT and CDR2 as YYREEE (reference sequence). The CDR3 is 14 amino acids. Germline trimming cut 4 bases from V and 4 bases from J; bases unmatched to any gene: 3. The CDR3 loop reads CASSTGQATGELFF. The CDR3, as DNA: TGTGCCAGCAGCACGGGACAGGCCACCGGGGAGCTGTTTTTT.

The chain links TRBV28 to TRBJ2-3; D is undetermined. Germline V CDR1 and CDR2: MDHEN, SYDVKM. Trimming took off 8 bases at V and 4 bases at J, with 16 bases between the two ends. This CDR3 spans 14 amino acids. Here the CDR3 reads CASWTRSKADTQYF. The CDR3 DNA is TGTGCCAGCTGGACGCGGTCAAAGGCAGATACGCAGTATTTT.

The chain uses TRBV18 and TRBJ1-5; D is uncertain. Trimming left V 3 bases short and J 5 bases short, with 8 bases between. The CDR3 has 13 residues. Germline values: CDR1 KGHSH, CDR2 LQKENI. The CDR3 here is CASSPHRDQPQHF. For the CDR3, the DNA is TGTGCCAGCTCACCGCATCGGGATCAGCCCCAGCATTTT.

This chain joins TRBV14 and TRBJ2-5; D not resolved. V shed 9 bases and J shed 2 bases, with 13 bases lying between them. Germline CDR1 reads SGHDN; CDR2 reads FVKESK. The CDR3 sequence is 13 residues long. For the CDR3, the DNA is TGTGCCAGTTCAAAAGCGTTTCAAGAGACCCAGTACTTC. It translates to CASSKAFQETQYF.

The chain uses TRBV7-8 and TRBJ2-2, with 8 nucleotides matching TRBD1. Germline lookup yields CDR1 SGHVS and CDR2 FQNEAQ. This CDR3 is built from 15 residues. Trimming removed 5 bases from V and 4 bases from J; junction bases left unmatched: 6. The CDR3: CASSQGQASTGELFF. The CDR3 bases are TGTGCCAGCAGCCAGGGACAGGCGAGCACCGGGGAGCTGTTTTTT.

The chain uses TRBV4-2 and TRBJ2-4; 8 nucleotides match TRBD1. V gave up 0 bases and J gave up 0 bases; unmatched junction bases: 13. The length of the CDR3 is 20 residues. Looked up from germline, CDR1 is LGHNA and CDR2 is YNFKEQ. The CDR3 sequence is CASSQDQGANDIIAKNIQYF. The CDR3 DNA reads as TGTGCCAGCAGCCAAGATCAGGGGGCCAACGACATTATAGCCAAAAACATTCAGTACTTC.

V is TRBV5-6 and J is TRBJ2-4; D is perhaps TRBD1 (6 bases). V gave up 4 bases and J gave up 6 bases, with 11 bases separating them. This CDR3 has 13 residues. The germline CDR1 and CDR2 sequences are SGHDT and YYEEEE. The CDR3 coding sequence is TGTGCCAGCAGCCTCCTGGACAGAAACATTCAGTACTTC. This gives the protein CASSLLDRNIQYF.

The chain uses TRBV7-2 and TRBJ1-2; unclear D gene. The CDR3 is 14 amino acids. V lost 0 bases to trimming and J lost 6 bases, with 11 bases between them. The V gene's germline CDR1 is SGHTA and CDR2 FQGNSA. Written as DNA, the CDR3 is TGTGCCAGCAGCTTAGCGCGAGGACTGAATGGCTACACCTTC. It yields the protein CASSLARGLNGYTF.

The count of this clone is one. The chain couples TRBV6-1 to TRBJ1-1; D is possibly TRBD1 (5 bases). Per germline, CDR1 MNHNS and CDR2 SASEGT. Trimming removed 0 bases from V and 7 bases from J, with 15 bases in between. The CDR3 runs 15 residues. The CDR3 loop is CASSEALLSGGEAFF. The CDR3 DNA reads TGTGCCAGCAGTGAAGCGCTTCTATCGGGGGGTGAAGCTTTCTTT.